Each of the 31 T cell receptor beta chains below was sequenced from the same sample in a study of blood T cell repertoires in COVID-19. Libraries were prepared by immunoSEQ multiplex PCR; TCRdb keeps only in-frame clonotypes and omits some of them. The sample lists more than 100,000 clones, roughly 87% occurring once. Sequencing input: peripheral blood. The source is a woman of 80 years or more in a cohort sampled during active COVID-19.

J is TRBJ1-2 and V is TRBV28; 7 nucleotides match TRBD1. The length of the CDR3 is 14 residues. J was trimmed by 2 bases and V by 7 bases; bases with no gene match: 7. From germline, CDR1 is MDHEN and CDR2 SYDVKM. CDR3 sequence (DNA): TGTGCCAGCAACTGGGACAGCCAAAACTATGGCTACACCTTC. This gives the protein CASNWDSQNYGYTF.

The chain couples TRBV13 to TRBJ2-7; the D is unclear. Germline assignment: CDR1 PRHDT and CDR2 FYEKMQ (reference sequence). Trimming cost V 3 bases and J 2 bases, with 14 bases left between them. There are 15 residues in the CDR3. CDR3 nucleotides: TGTGCCAGCAGCTTGAAGCGCGGTCTCACCTACGAGCAGTACTTC. Residues: CASSLKRGLTYEQYF.

The chain joins TRBV27 to TRBJ1-1, with D uncertain. Trimming pared 6 bases from V and 0 bases from J, leaving 11 bases between. This CDR3 region has 14 residues. Germline V lookup: CDR1 MNHEY, CDR2 SMNVEV (reference sequence). The CDR3 DNA reads as TGTGCCAGCAGCCAAGACTCAGTGAACACTGAAGCTTTCTTT. Translation: CASSQDSVNTEAFF.

CDR3: CASSPPDIYGYTF. CDR3 nucleotides: TGTGCCAGCAGTCCCCCTGACATTTATGGCTACACCTTC. The chain links TRBV2 to TRBJ1-2; D ambiguous. Germline values: CDR1 SNHLY, CDR2 FYNNEI. V lost 5 bases, J lost 5 bases, and 12 bases lay in between. The CDR3 has 13 amino acids.

This clone was seen a few times. The rearrangement uses TRBV6-6 and TRBJ2-3; 7 bases are shared with TRBD2. This CDR3 is built from 14 residues. Germline CDR1 reads MNHNY; CDR2 reads SVGAGI (reference sequence). The trim removed 7 bases at V and 5 bases at J, leaving 9 bases unmatched. Here the CDR3 DNA reads TGTGCCAGCATCCAAGGGCTAGCGGAAGATACGCAGTATTTT. Translated, it gives CASIQGLAEDTQYF.

The V gene is TRBV7-3, the J gene TRBJ2-1, with D tentatively TRBD2 (6 bases). This CDR3 comprises 13 residues. V dropped 6 bases and J dropped 13 bases, with 19 bases sitting between them. CDR1 SGHTA and CDR2 FQGTGA come from the germline V gene. This CDR3 reads CASSYPNEGLQFF. The CDR3 region has the DNA TGTGCCAGCAGTTACCCGAACGAGGGACTTCAGTTCTTC.

This clone occurred a few times. The V call is TRBV5-1, the J call TRBJ1-5; D not certain. In germline, CDR1 is SGHRS, CDR2 YFSETQ. Trimming removed 0 bases from V and 2 bases from J, with 6 bases in between. This CDR3 comprises 14 residues. In nucleotides, the CDR3 is TGCGCCAGCAGCTTGGACAGTCGCAATCAGCCCCAGCATTTT. Residues: CASSLDSRNQPQHF.

The chain has TRBV3-1 (or the pseudogene TRBV3-2) and TRBJ2-1; TRBD2 matches at 11 bases. The CDR3 has 16 amino acids. Germline assignment: CDR1 LGHDT and CDR2 YNNKEL (reference sequence). The trim removed 4 bases at V and 10 bases at J, leaving 12 bases unmatched. The CDR3 spells CASSLGARTSGSEQFF. The CDR3 DNA sequence: TGTGCCAGCAGCCTGGGCGCCAGGACTAGCGGGTCCGAGCAGTTCTTC.

This clone occurred a few times. This chain links TRBV7-6 with TRBJ1-5; D possibly corresponds to TRBD1 (5 bases). V shed 5 bases and J shed 4 bases, with 12 bases lying between them. The CDR3 extends over 14 amino acids. CDR1 and CDR2 (germline): SGHVS, FNYEAQ. The CDR3 bases are TGTGCCAGCAGCCACCCGGGGGTAAATCAGCCCCAGCATTTT. Its protein is CASSHPGVNQPQHF.

The rearrangement links TRBV24-1 to TRBJ2-1, with 9 bases fitting TRBD2. The ends lost 6 bases at V and 10 bases at J; junction bases unmatched: 12. Germline CDR1 reads KGHDR; CDR2 reads SFDVKD. The CDR3 runs 15 residues. CDR3 coding DNA: TGTGCCACCAGTAGGGGGTTAGCGGGAGATTGGGAGCAGTTCTTC. Protein: CATSRGLAGDWEQFF.

This clone turned up a few times. Other DNA sequences from this sample encode an identical CDR3 as well. The rearrangement joins TRBV5-1 to TRBJ1-3; 8 bases agree with TRBD1. The CDR3 consists of 15 residues. Germline V gene data show CDR1 as SGHRS and CDR2 as YFSETQ. The V segment lost 4 bases and the J segment 2 bases; nucleotides outside the gene matches: 5. CDR3 region: CASSTTGGAGNTIYF. The CDR3 DNA follows: TGCGCCAGCAGCACCACAGGGGGGGCTGGAAACACCATATATTTT.

This rearrangement joins TRBV7-3 to TRBJ2-2, with D uncertain. Trimming shortened V by 2 bases and J by 1 base, and 5 bases separated the two germline ends. Germline assignment: CDR1 SGHTA and CDR2 FQGTGA. The CDR3 sequence is 14 residues long. DNA for the CDR3: TGTGCCAGCAGCTTATCTAGGAACACCGGGGAGCTGTTTTTT. As protein: CASSLSRNTGELFF.

In regard to this clone: One end of the junction does not line up with germline, which may come from a read error. The chain combines TRBV2 with TRBJ2-1; 8 bases align to TRBD2. The CDR3 is 11 amino acids. CDR1 and CDR2 from the germline V gene are SNHLY and FYNNEI. The CDR3 DNA sequence: TGTGCCAGCGGGTTAGCGGGGCCCTCCCTCTTC. Amino acids: CASGLAGPSLF.

The chain joins TRBV3-1 (or the pseudogene TRBV3-2) to TRBJ1-1; 10 bases are a match to TRBD1. Germline CDR1 and CDR2: LGHDT and YNNKEL (reference sequence). V lost 4 bases and J lost 5; bases outside the gene matches: 4. This CDR3 is 14 amino acids long. The CDR3, as DNA: TGTGCCAGCAGCCCGGGACAGGGGATTACTGAAGCTTTCTTT. Protein: CASSPGQGITEAFF.

The V gene is TRBV5-1, the J gene TRBJ2-2; 8 positions agree with TRBD2. V dropped 6 bases and J dropped 2; count of bases not matched to a gene: 9. Germline loops: CDR1 SGHRS, CDR2 YFSETQ. CDR3 length equals 16 residues. The CDR3 region has the DNA TGCGCCAGCACCGCCCAAGCGGGGGCCAACACCGGGGAGCTGTTTTTT. Translation: CASTAQAGANTGELFF.

V is TRBV27 and J is TRBJ1-5, with D perhaps TRBD1 (6 bases). V gave up 1 base and J gave up 6 bases, with 16 bases separating them. The CDR3 length is 16 residues. The germline V gene has CDR1 MNHEY and CDR2 SMNVEV (reference sequence). CDR3 coding DNA: TGTGCCAGCAGTTTATTGGCTGGGGGCAAGGGTCAGCCCCAGCATTTT. Protein: CASSLLAGGKGQPQHF.

This chain uses TRBV19 with TRBJ1-2; tentatively, D is TRBD1 (6 bases). CDR3 size: 14 residues. Germline lookup yields CDR1 LNHDA and CDR2 SQIVND (reference sequence). Trimming removed 4 bases at V and 0 bases at J, with 9 bases between. The CDR3 region is CASSKDRTNYGYTF. The CDR3, as DNA: TGTGCCAGTAGTAAGGACAGAACTAACTATGGCTACACCTTC.

The chain is built from TRBV25-1 and TRBJ2-1, with TRBD2 matching over 8 bases. V shed 4 bases, J shed 3 bases, and the junction held 5 bases outside the gene matches. The CDR3 has 15 residues. Germline V lookup: CDR1 MGHDK, CDR2 SYGVNS. This chain's CDR3 is CASSGGRGDYNEQFF. DNA for the CDR3: TGTGCCAGCAGTGGTGGGCGGGGGGACTACAATGAGCAGTTCTTC. The full variable domain, rest sourced from reference TRBV25-1 and TRBJ2-1, is EADIYQTPRYLVIGTGKKITLECSQTMGHDKMYWYQQDPGMELHLIHYSYGVNSTEKGDLSSESTVSRIRTEHFPLTLESARPSHTSQYLCASSGGRGDYNEQFFGPGTRLTVL.

The chain carries TRBV3-1 (or the pseudogene TRBV3-2) and TRBJ2-3, with no clear D. Trimming shortened V by 6 bases and J by 4 bases, and 17 bases separated the two germline ends. The CDR3 sequence is 15 residues long. Germline lookup yields CDR1 LGHDT and CDR2 YNNKEL (reference sequence). The CDR3 loop reads CASRATALAPDTQYF. The CDR3 coding sequence is TGTGCCAGCAGGGCGACTGCCCTGGCTCCAGATACGCAGTATTTT.

The chain joins TRBV19 to TRBJ1-2; 9 bases line up with TRBD1. This CDR3 is 15 amino acids long. Germline lookup yields CDR1 LNHDA and CDR2 SQIVND (reference sequence). With 10 bases clipped from V and 2 bases from J, the junction kept 11 bases outside the gene matches. CDR3 bases: TGTGCCACCAGAAGGACAGGGGCGAAGAACTATGGCTACACCTTC. It codes for CATRRTGAKNYGYTF.

This chain uses TRBV7-3 with TRBJ2-1; weak D call: TRBD2 (5 bases). The CDR3 sequence is 16 residues long. Germline V gene data show CDR1 as SGHTA and CDR2 as FQGTGA. Trimming cost V 6 bases and J 0 bases, with 15 bases left between them. The CDR3 region is CASSWTGASSYNEQFF. The CDR3 DNA reads as TGTGCCAGCAGTTGGACTGGTGCGAGCTCCTACAATGAGCAGTTCTTC.

The chain uses TRBV10-1 and TRBJ2-3, with 9 bases fitting TRBD1. CDR1 and CDR2 (germline): WNHNN, SYGVQD (reference sequence). The CDR3 covers 13 residues. The V and J ends lost 5 bases and 7 bases, in that order; junction bases with no gene match: 4. This CDR3 reads CASSSGQGYTQYF. The DNA for the CDR3 is TGCGCCAGCAGTTCGGGACAGGGCTATACGCAGTATTTT.

The J gene is TRBJ1-5, the V gene TRBV27; 8 nucleotides align to TRBD1. The CDR3 runs to 14 residues. J was trimmed by 10 bases and V by 6 bases; bases with no gene match: 11. CDR1 is MNHEY, CDR2 SMNVEV, per germline (reference sequence). CDR3 amino acids: CASRDETGVGPQHF. Here the CDR3 DNA reads TGTGCCAGCAGAGACGAGACAGGGGTAGGTCCCCAGCATTTT.

This clone has only a few counts. The chain is built from TRBV7-2 and TRBJ2-2; 9 bases are a match to TRBD2. The CDR3 length is 15 residues. In germline, CDR1 is SGHTA, CDR2 FQGNSA. J gave up 2 bases and V 6 bases, and 4 bases lay outside the gene matches. CDR3 residues: CASSASGANTGELFF. The CDR3 DNA reads as TGTGCCAGCAGTGCTAGCGGGGCTAACACCGGGGAGCTGTTTTTT.

The CDR3: CASSGLDYEQYF. In DNA, the CDR3 is TGCGCCAGCTCGGGACTGGATTACGAGCAGTACTTC. This chain connects TRBV5-1 to TRBJ2-7; TRBD2 might be the D (6 bases). Germline assignment: CDR1 SGHRS and CDR2 YFSETQ. There are 12 residues in the CDR3. The V end lost 7 bases, the J end lost 4 bases, and 12 bases lay between the germline ends. Full variable domain (outside the CDR3, taken from reference TRBV5-1 and TRBJ2-7): KAGVTQTPRYLIKTRGQQVTLSCSPISGHRSVSWYQQTPGQGLQFLFEYFSETQRNKGNFPGRFSGRQFSNSRSEMNVSTLELGDSALYLCASSGLDYEQYFGPGTRLTVT.

This chain links TRBV7-2 with TRBJ2-1; possible D gene TRBD2, 5 bases. The CDR3 contains 12 residues. The V gene's germline CDR1 is SGHTA and CDR2 FQGNSA. Trimming pared 2 bases from V and 9 bases from J, leaving 8 bases between. CDR3: CASSLSSGEQFF. CDR3 sequence (DNA): TGTGCCAGCAGCTTATCAAGCGGTGAGCAGTTCTTC. Filled out from reference TRBV7-2 and TRBJ2-1, the complete variable domain reads GAGVSQSPSNKVTEKGKDVELRCDPISGHTALYWYRQSLGQGLEFLIYFQGNSAPDKSGLPSDRFSAERTGGSVSTLTIQRTQQEDSAVYLCASSLSSGEQFFGPGTRLTVL.

The V call is TRBV4-2, the J call TRBJ2-5; TRBD2 matches at 7 bases. The CDR3 runs to 13 residues. Germline V gene data show CDR1 as LGHNA and CDR2 as YNFKEQ. With 4 bases clipped from V and 9 bases from J, the junction kept 8 bases outside the gene matches. The DNA for the CDR3 is TGTGCCAGCAGCCGTCGGGGCCGGGAGGCCCAGTACTTC. Its translation is CASSRRGREAQYF.

This rearrangement joins TRBV25-1 to TRBJ2-2, with D maybe TRBD1 (6 bases). Trimming took 6 bases from V and 0 from J, leaving 17 bases between them. In germline, CDR1 is MGHDK, CDR2 SYGVNS. This CDR3 contains 17 residues. The CDR3 nucleotides are TGTGCCAGCAGAAGCGACAGGAGATCCCCGAACACCGGGGAGCTGTTTTTT. Residues: CASRSDRRSPNTGELFF.

The DNA of the CDR3 is TGTGCCAGCAGCCAAGTATCCCAGGGGGCTAATCAGCCCCAGCATTTT. It encodes CASSQVSQGANQPQHF. The gene calls are TRBV4-2 and TRBJ1-5; TRBD1 matches 8 bases. CDR3 length: 16 residues. The V and J ends lost 1 base and 4 bases, in that order; junction bases with no gene match: 6. In germline, CDR1 is LGHNA, CDR2 YNFKEQ.

This sequence joins TRBV11-3 and TRBJ2-3; D uncertain. Trimming cost V 5 bases and J 0 bases, with 6 bases left between them. Germline CDR1 reads SGHNT; CDR2 reads YENEEA. The CDR3 is 13 residues long. The CDR3 is CASSLFSTDTQYF. The CDR3 DNA reads as TGTGCCAGCAGCCTCTTTAGCACAGATACGCAGTATTTT.

This clone was picked up one time. This sequence joins TRBV19 and TRBJ2-6; 10 bases are shared with TRBD1. V trimming: 5 bases; J trimming: 1 base; junction bases outside the gene matches: 2. The CDR3 contains 16 residues. Germline values: CDR1 LNHDA, CDR2 SQIVND (reference sequence). This CDR3 is CASSDRGQSGANVLTF. The CDR3 nucleotides are TGTGCCAGTAGTGACAGGGGGCAGTCTGGGGCCAACGTCCTGACTTTC.